This T cell receptor beta chain is drawn from a study of blood T cells in healthy people across ages. This clonotype was detected a few times. A sample-barcoded 5' primer and a J-beta primer mix were used in a second PCR of about 7 to 12 cycles. A single record per CDR3 protein comes from TCRdb applying MiXCR to the 5' RACE reads. Of around 1,800,000 distinct CDR3 sequences listed, around 42% were seen once; the top ten hold 23%. With 6 bases clipped from V and 0 bases from J, the junction kept 8 bases outside the gene matches. Germline-derived CDR1 and CDR2 are KGHSH and LQKENI. The CDR3 has 15 residues.

The receptor was derived from a human donor in good health. Sample: blood. The V and J genes are TRBV18 and TRBJ2-7; 7 positions agree with TRBD1. DNA of the CDR3: TGTGCCAGCTCGCTTATCCGGGACAGCTCCTACGAGCAGTACTTC. Its translation: CASSLIRDSSYEQYF. The full variable domain, with the rest looked up from reference TRBV18 and TRBJ2-7, is NAGVMQNPRHLVRRRGQEARLRCSPMKGHSHVYWYRQLPEEGLKFMVYLQKENIIDESGMPKERFSAEFPKEGPSILRIQQVVRGDSAAYFCASSLIRDSSYEQYFGPGTRLTVT.